The following is a T cell receptor (beta chain) sequence with its context. The antigen it binds to is not known. Per-base qualities were not stored, and no clone one base away is much larger. The library was produced with PCR. Sequencing relied on an Illumina HiSeq 2500. To reduce PCR and sequencing biases, unique molecular identifiers were incorporated into the TCR beta cDNA libraries. Approximately 500,000 cDNA molecules were obtained for every 1 to 10 million input T cells, so each molecule roughly corresponded to one T cell. The patient libraries were prepared and sequenced using the same protocol as the earlier healthy control dataset. Samples belonging to the same batch were prepared together, multiplexed and sequenced on a shared HiSeq lane. The authors processed their data as follows. MIGEC handled the raw barcoded reads, throwing out single-read molecular identifier groups before consensus assembly and CDR3 extraction. Clonotype tables were post-analysed with VDJtools, and diversity was normalized by down-sampling all datasets to the smallest sample size. To correct batch-related cross-sample contamination, repertoire overlap clustering matched CDR3 amino acid sequences but not nucleotide sequences. TCRdb reran the public reads through fastp at Q25 and MiXCR, keeping productive beta chains. Each CDR3 protein gets just one entry, which takes the most common genes and DNA from the rows behind it. None of the V and J calls come from the authors' own analysis; TCRdb made them. The sample has roughly 400,000 distinct CDR3 sequences on record, about 40% of them singletons. The top ten clones comprise 6.5% to 8% of the sample.

Spanning cysteine to phenylalanine, the CDR3 consists of 15 amino acids. Only the CDR3 DNA is retained, 45 bases long and in frame from the first base. Germline trimming amounts to 2 bases on V and 5 bases on J, with 6 as the count of junction bases outside the gene matches. Per the germline V gene, SGHTA is the CDR1 and FQGNSA is the CDR2. This entry comes from a study of post-analysis software for immune sequencing data (dated by TCRdb to about 2015). In the study overall: Disease courses on record covered relapsing-remitting, secondary progressive and progressive-relapsing multiple sclerosis, though some patients had no subtype annotation. The patient repertoires were compared against approximately ten previously published healthy control repertoires obtained from donors aged about 6 to 26 years. A subset of samples was prepared in parallel using single-end sample barcoding, then pooled and co-amplified after Illumina adapter ligation. Overall study results and their limits: Normalized Chao1 diversity was significantly lower in multiple sclerosis patients than controls, suggesting substantial peripheral T-cell clonal expansion. The multiple sclerosis patient group was slightly younger than the control group. About 5 TRBV segments, including TRBV5-6, TRBV5-1 and TRBV20-1, were significantly more frequent in patients than controls. Strong co-clustering of samples prepared in the same batch was shown by direct clustering with F measure, prompting a batch-effect correction.

To demonstrate the VDJtools post-analysis software, the study profiled TCR beta repertoires from the peripheral blood of around 13 young patients with multiple sclerosis. Multiple sclerosis patients were children and adolescents aged roughly 6 to 16 years. The receptor chain draws on TRBV7-2 and TRBJ2-7, with 10 bases aligning to TRBD2. This TCR was recovered from a girl aged 2 to 10 with multiple sclerosis. Material: blood. The CDR3 is CASSLQREGLHEQYF. DNA sequence: TGTGCCAGCAGCTTACAGCGGGAGGGCCTCCACGAGCAGTACTTC.